The 16 T cell receptor beta chains given below trace back to one sample, sequenced in a study of blood T cell repertoires in COVID-19. Measured with immunoSEQ multiplex PCR; TCRdb has only the in-frame clones, and not every one. The repertoire holds 250,000 or so clones, with about 87% as singletons. Sequencing was carried out using PBMCs or T cells enriched from blood (not recorded which). The receptors were gathered from a man in his fifties or sixties who had been exposed to COVID-19.

J is TRBJ1-2 and V is TRBV28; 8 bases line up with TRBD1. The CDR3 is 15 amino acids. The junction had 10 bases not matched to a gene; V was cut back by 6 bases and J by 4 bases. The germline gives CDR1 MDHEN, CDR2 SYDVKM. CDR3 sequence: CASSIPGQEPYGYTF. The CDR3 DNA reads TGTGCCAGCAGCATTCCGGGACAGGAGCCCTATGGCTACACCTTC.

The rearrangement joins TRBV11-2 to TRBJ1-2; 8 bases map to TRBD1. Germline-derived CDR1 and CDR2 are SGHAT and FQNNGV. With V trimmed by 5 bases and J by 1 base, 9 bases remained unmatched. CDR3 length equals 16 residues. In DNA, the CDR3 is TGTGCCAGCAGCCAATTGACAGGGGCATTTAACTATGGCTACACCTTC. Translated, it gives CASSQLTGAFNYGYTF.

The V call is TRBV23-1, the J call TRBJ1-4; 10 bases are shared with TRBD1. TRBV23-1 is given ORF status, its function remaining uncertain. J lost 7 bases, V lost 4 bases, and 6 bases had no gene match. The CDR3 extends over 15 amino acids. The CDR3 protein is CASSRTGTGAEKLFF. CDR3 DNA: TGCGCCAGCAGTCGCACCGGGACAGGGGCTGAAAAACTGTTTTTT.

The chain uses TRBV25-1 and TRBJ2-1; D is perhaps TRBD2 (6 bases). Trimming took 3 bases from V and 10 from J, leaving 10 bases between them. Germline-derived CDR1 and CDR2 are MGHDK and SYGVNS. This CDR3 region has 12 residues. In nucleotides, the CDR3 is TGTGCCAGCAGTGACCCCGCGGGGGAGCAGTTCTTC. Protein: CASSDPAGEQFF.

The chain combines TRBV3-1 (or the pseudogene TRBV3-2) with TRBJ1-2; D perhaps matches TRBD1 (5 bases). In germline, CDR1 is LGHDT, CDR2 YNNKEL (reference sequence). V lost 2 bases, J lost 8 bases, and 12 bases lay in between. The CDR3 totals 13 residues. The DNA of the CDR3 is TGTGCCAGCAGCCAACCTGGGGGGTACGGCTACACCTTC. This codes for CASSQPGGYGYTF.

The V call is TRBV9, the J call TRBJ2-4; 9 nucleotides align to TRBD1. The CDR3 consists of 14 residues. V trimming: 5 bases; J trimming: 8 bases; junction bases outside the gene matches: 8. Germline-derived CDR1 and CDR2 are SGDLS and YYNGEE. The CDR3 nucleotides read TGTGCCAGCAGTTTAGGGACAGGGTGGGACATTCAGTACTTC. This translates into CASSLGTGWDIQYF.

This chain connects TRBV6-5 to TRBJ2-2; D gene uncertain. CDR1 MNHEY and CDR2 SVGAGI come from the germline V gene. This CDR3 contains 11 residues. V was trimmed by 7 bases and J by 5 bases, leaving 5 bases between them. The CDR3 coding sequence is TGTGCCAGCACCCATACCGGGGAGCTGTTTTTT. It codes for CASTHTGELFF.

This chain uses TRBV27 with TRBJ1-5; D perhaps matches TRBD1 (5 bases). Trimming removed 1 base at V and 7 bases at J, with 11 bases between. Germline CDR1 is MNHEY and CDR2 is SMNVEV (reference sequence). The CDR3 loop spans 14 amino acids. CDR3 in DNA: TGTGCCAGCAGTTTATGGAGGAGGGGACAGCCCCAGCATTTT. Translated, it gives CASSLWRRGQPQHF.

The rearrangement links TRBV28 to TRBJ1-4, with a weak D call TRBD1 (5 bases). Germline V gene data show CDR1 as MDHEN and CDR2 as SYDVKM. With 10 bases removed from V and 0 bases from J, the gap between germline ends came to 15 bases. The length of the CDR3 is 15 residues. CDR3 sequence reads: CAITGPSTTNEKLFF. As DNA, the CDR3 is TGTGCCATTACAGGACCCTCCACAACTAATGAAAAACTGTTTTTT.

The chain has TRBV5-1 and TRBJ1-6; TRBD1 might be the D (6 bases). The CDR3 contains 17 residues. The germline V gene encodes CDR1 SGHRS and CDR2 YFSETQ. The V and J ends lost 1 base and 0 bases respectively, with 11 bases between them. This CDR3 reads CASSLMQGSSYNSPLHF. The CDR3 DNA is TGCGCCAGCAGCTTGATGCAGGGGAGCTCCTATAATTCACCCCTCCACTTT. Full variable domain (missing parts from reference TRBV5-1 and TRBJ1-6): KAGVTQTPRYLIKTRGQQVTLSCSPISGHRSVSWYQQTPGQGLQFLFEYFSETQRNKGNFPGRFSGRQFSNSRSEMNVSTLELGDSALYLCASSLMQGSSYNSPLHFGNGTRLTVT.

This clone has a single count. J is TRBJ2-7 and V is TRBV29-1; 7 nucleotides agree with TRBD1. This CDR3 spans 13 amino acids. V lost 0 bases to trimming and J lost 6 bases; unmatched junction nucleotides: 5. The germline V gene has CDR1 SQVTM and CDR2 ANQGSEA. CDR3 nucleotides: TGCAGCGTTGAAGAGACTTGGGACAGCGAGCAGTACTTC. This gives the protein CSVEETWDSEQYF.

The chain employs TRBV5-8 and TRBJ2-1; D is perhaps TRBD1 (6 bases). Per germline, CDR1 SGHTS and CDR2 YDEGEE. The CDR3 spans 14 residues. V shed 2 bases and J shed 4 bases, with 10 bases lying between them. CDR3 in DNA: TGTGCCAGCAGCTTCGGGGACATATACAATGAGCAGTTCTTC. Protein sequence: CASSFGDIYNEQFF.

This chain joins TRBV6-5 and TRBJ2-6, with D unresolved. V was clipped by 2 bases and J by 2 bases, with 4 bases between them. Germline V gives CDR1 MNHEY, CDR2 SVGAGI. The CDR3 extends over 14 amino acids. The CDR3 coding sequence is TGTGCCAGCAGTTACGGAGCTGGGGCCAACGTCCTGACTTTC. Protein product: CASSYGAGANVLTF.

In its sample, this clone was seen once. The chain links TRBV6-1 to TRBJ1-5; D is uncertain. The CDR3 consists of 14 residues. Germline CDR1 MNHNS, CDR2 SASEGT. V lost 2 bases, J lost 3 bases, and 8 bases lay in between. The CDR3, as DNA: TGTGCCAGCAGTGAATGGGGAGACAATCAGCCCCAGCATTTT. Its protein product is CASSEWGDNQPQHF.

The CDR3 DNA is TGTGCCAGCAGCACTACTAGCGGGAGGCAAGAGACCCAGTACTTC. This gives the protein CASSTTSGRQETQYF. The chain is built from TRBV7-9 and TRBJ2-5; TRBD2 agrees at 12 bases. This CDR3 is 15 amino acids long. Germline lookup yields CDR1 SEHNR and CDR2 FQNEAQ (reference sequence). V was clipped by 5 bases and J by 2 bases; unmatched bases: 3. The whole variable domain, remainder taken from reference TRBV7-9 and TRBJ2-5, is DTGVSQNPRHKITKRGQNVTFRCDPISEHNRLYWYRQTLGQGPEFLTYFQNEAQLEKSRLLSDRFSAERPKGSFSTLEIQRTEQGDSAMYLCASSTTSGRQETQYFGPGTRLLVL.

The rearrangement joins TRBV24-1 to TRBJ2-2; D may be TRBD2 (7 bases). CDR1 and CDR2 (germline): KGHDR, SFDVKD. The CDR3 consists of 16 residues. Deletions cut 5 bases from V and 2 bases from J, with 14 bases between. The CDR3 reads CATSGGAGQNTGELFF. The CDR3, as DNA: TGTGCCACCAGTGGGGGAGCGGGACAAAACACCGGGGAGCTGTTTTTT.